Each of the 21 T cell receptor beta chains below was sequenced from the same sample in a study of T cell responses to AZD1222 COVID-19 vaccine. TCRdb's table, derived via immunoSEQ multiplex PCR, lists solely in-frame clones and lacks some. The table shows 80,000 or so clones, with about 83% occurring only once. The source material was peripheral blood, sampled 28 days after the second dose of the MenACWY control vaccine. Source of these receptors: an adult who received the MenACWY meningococcal vaccine as a control.

The V and J genes are TRBV7-2 and TRBJ1-6, with TRBD1 as a possible D gene (5 bases). The CDR3 has 15 residues. CDR1 and CDR2 from the germline V gene are SGHTA and FQGNSA. Between the trimmed V and J ends, which lost 2 bases and 7 bases, there was a span of 12 bases. Written as DNA, the CDR3 is TGTGCCAGCAGCTTACAGGGTCCCGCGAATTCACCCCTCCACTTT. It codes for CASSLQGPANSPLHF.

The chain joins TRBV5-1 to TRBJ2-1, with 7 bases aligning to TRBD2. V gave up 4 bases and J gave up 3 bases; unmatched junction bases: 4. The CDR3 totals 14 residues. Germline-derived CDR1 and CDR2 are SGHRS and YFSETQ. The CDR3 DNA is TGCGCCAGCAGCCGGGCTAGCGGCTACAATGAGCAGTTCTTC. The encoded protein is CASSRASGYNEQFF. Combining the CDR3 with reference TRBV5-1 and TRBJ2-1 gives the whole variable domain KAGVTQTPRYLIKTRGQQVTLSCSPISGHRSVSWYQQTPGQGLQFLFEYFSETQRNKGNFPGRFSGRQFSNSRSEMNVSTLELGDSALYLCASSRASGYNEQFFGPGTRLTVL.

This chain connects TRBV15 to TRBJ1-6; the D is unclear. V lost 0 bases, J lost 0 bases, and 15 bases lay in between. The germline CDR1 and CDR2 sequences are LNHNV and YYDKDF (reference sequence). The CDR3 has 19 amino acids. The CDR3 DNA follows: TGTGCCACCAGCAGAGATAAAGCAACGCAATTCTCCTATAATTCACCCCTCCACTTT. It codes for CATSRDKATQFSYNSPLHF.

The chain uses TRBV5-5 and TRBJ1-2; tentative D call: TRBD1 (5 bases). CDR1 and CDR2 (germline): SGHKS, YYEKEE (reference sequence). With 2 bases removed from V and 3 bases from J, the gap between germline ends came to 8 bases. The CDR3 spans 13 residues. The CDR3 DNA reads as TGTGCCAGCAGCTTAGACAGCTACTATGGCTACACCTTC. It translates to CASSLDSYYGYTF. Looking up the rest from reference TRBV5-5 and TRBJ1-2 gives the full variable domain: DAGVTQSPTHLIKTRGQQVTLRCSPISGHKSVSWYQQVLGQGPQFIFQYYEKEERGRGNFPDRFSARQFPNYSSELNVNALLLGDSALYLCASSLDSYYGYTFGSGTRLTVV.

The chain links TRBV6-4 to TRBJ2-1, with 9 bases lining up with TRBD2. This CDR3 is built from 16 residues. The germline CDR1 and CDR2 sequences are MRHNA and SNTAGT. The J segment lost 1 base and the V segment lost 2 bases, leaving 3 bases of the junction unmatched. CDR3 protein: CASSDHSGGSYNEQFF. The CDR3 nucleotides read TGTGCCAGCAGTGACCATAGCGGGGGATCCTACAATGAGCAGTTCTTC.

V and J are TRBV18 and TRBJ1-5; D is unclear. This CDR3 spans 13 amino acids. Germline loops: CDR1 KGHSH, CDR2 LQKENI. The ends were cut back, 4 bases at V and 5 bases at J, with 9 bases in the middle. In DNA, the CDR3 is TGTGCCAGCTCACTTGACCTTGATCAGCCCCAGCATTTT. Translated, it gives CASSLDLDQPQHF.

The J gene is TRBJ2-1, the V gene TRBV28; TRBD2 aligns across 11 bases. Per the germline V gene, CDR1 is MDHEN and CDR2 is SYDVKM. The J segment lost 12 bases and the V segment lost 7 bases, leaving 20 bases of the junction unmatched. The CDR3 has 17 amino acids. CDR3 sequence reads: CASTSGLTGTSGLGQFF. DNA for the CDR3: TGTGCCAGCACGTCGGGCCTTACAGGGACTAGCGGTTTAGGGCAGTTCTTC.

The J gene is TRBJ1-1, the V gene TRBV11-2; D is ambiguous. Trimming cost V 6 bases and J 5 bases, with 13 bases left between them. Germline V gene sequence: CDR1 SGHAT, CDR2 FQNNGV. CDR3 length equals 13 residues. In DNA, the CDR3 is TGTGCCAGCAGGGCGGTAACGAGGACTGAAGCTTTCTTT. It codes for CASRAVTRTEAFF.

J is TRBJ1-2 and V is TRBV21-1; the table calls TRBD1, which could not be checked here. TRBV21-1 is assigned pseudogene status. The CDR3 is 16 residues long. CDR3 sequence: CASKVGPVLANYGYTF. CDR3 sequence (DNA): TGTGCCAGCAAAGTGGGCCCGGTCTTAGCTAACTATGGCTACACCTTC.

This clone was observed a handful of times. The chain couples TRBV2 to TRBJ1-1; no firm D call. Trimming pared 4 bases from V and 2 bases from J, leaving 14 bases between. The CDR3 has 15 residues. CDR1 SNHLY and CDR2 FYNNEI come from the germline V gene. The CDR3, as DNA: TGTGCCAGCAGTGCGAGGCCTTCTGACAACACTGAAGCTTTCTTT. Its translation is CASSARPSDNTEAFF.

The chain recombines TRBV5-6 with TRBJ2-1; 7 positions match TRBD1. CDR3 length equals 15 residues. J was trimmed by 7 bases and V by 3 bases; bases with no gene match: 10. Germline CDR1 is SGHDT and CDR2 is YYEEEE. This CDR3 is CASSSVLSGGNEQFF. The DNA for the CDR3 is TGTGCCAGCAGCTCCGTACTATCAGGGGGAAATGAGCAGTTCTTC. The entire variable domain, with the rest obtained from reference TRBV5-6 and TRBJ2-1, is as follows: DAGVTQSPTHLIKTRGQQVTLRCSPKSGHDTVSWYQQALGQGPQFIFQYYEEEERQRGNFPDRFSGHQFPNYSSELNVNALLLGDSALYLCASSSVLSGGNEQFFGPGTRLTVL.

The chain links TRBV11-2 to TRBJ2-1; no reliable D call. V was clipped by 1 base and J by 2 bases, with 9 bases between them. The CDR3 covers 15 residues. CDR1 is SGHAT, CDR2 FQNNGV, per germline. CDR3 DNA sequence: TGTGCCAGCAGCTTAGGAGCGACCGCCTACAATGAGCAGTTCTTC. Encoded protein: CASSLGATAYNEQFF.

The V call is TRBV6-5, the J call TRBJ2-7; 8 nucleotides align to TRBD2. Germline V gene lookup returns CDR1 MNHEY and CDR2 SVGAGI. The trim removed 5 bases at V and 6 bases at J, leaving 12 bases unmatched. CDR3 length: 15 amino acids. This CDR3 is CASSQSGSRRSEQYF. DNA of the CDR3: TGTGCCAGCAGTCAAAGCGGGAGTCGGAGGAGCGAGCAGTACTTC.

The rearrangement links TRBV25-1 to TRBJ2-7, with TRBD1 matching over 9 bases. The germline V gene has CDR1 MGHDK and CDR2 SYGVNS. Unmatched junction bases numbered 4, after V lost 1 base and J lost 3 bases. The CDR3 covers 15 residues. In DNA form, the CDR3 reads TGTGCCAGCAGTGAATCCCGGACAGGGGACTACGAGCAGTACTTC. This encodes CASSESRTGDYEQYF.

The CDR3, as DNA: TGCGCCAGCAGCCCGCGACTAGCGGGTAACGGAGAGACCCAGTACTTC. It encodes CASSPRLAGNGETQYF. The chain uses TRBV5-1 and TRBJ2-5, with 10 bases identical to TRBD2. CDR1 and CDR2 from the germline V gene are SGHRS and YFSETQ. V gave up 4 bases and J gave up 4 bases; unmatched junction bases: 10. CDR3 length equals 16 residues.

J is TRBJ2-7 and V is TRBV6-2 or TRBV6-3, with D tentatively TRBD1 (5 bases). CDR1 MNHEY and CDR2 SVGEGT come from the germline V gene. The CDR3 totals 12 residues. V was clipped by 2 bases and J by 6 bases, with 8 bases between them. CDR3 in amino acids: CASSYQGFEQYF. CDR3 in DNA: TGTGCCAGCAGTTACCAGGGATTCGAGCAGTACTTC.

There are a few counts of this clone. V usage is TRBV30 and J usage is TRBJ2-1; D remains ambiguous. CDR3 length equals 11 residues. Germline lookup yields CDR1 GTSNPN and CDR2 SVGIG (reference sequence). V gave up 2 bases and J gave up 2 bases, with 1 base separating them. CDR3 region: CAWSTYNEQFF. CDR3 coding DNA: TGTGCCTGGAGTACCTACAATGAGCAGTTCTTC. The variable domain in full, completed from reference TRBV30 and TRBJ2-1, reads SQTIHQWPATLVQPVGSPLSLECTVEGTSNPNLYWYRQAAGRGLQLLFYSVGIGQISSEVPQNLSASRPQDRQFILSSKKLLLSDSGFYLCAWSTYNEQFFGPGTRLTVL.

This clone showed up just once. For the CDR3, the DNA is TGTGCCAGCGAGATGTCCTCTGGGGCCAACGTCCTGACTTTC. This gives the protein CASEMSSGANVLTF. This chain connects TRBV2 to TRBJ2-6; D is undetermined. From germline, CDR1 is SNHLY and CDR2 FYNNEI. The length of the CDR3 is 14 residues. V gave up 8 bases and J gave up 0 bases, with 8 bases separating them.

The chain combines TRBV27 with TRBJ2-7; D not resolved. CDR3 length: 13 residues. Germline V CDR1 and CDR2: MNHEY, SMNVEV (reference sequence). Trimming pared 8 bases from V and 0 bases from J, leaving 11 bases between. DNA for the CDR3: TGTGCCAGCGACGACCGTCCCTCCTACGAGCAGTACTTC. It yields the protein CASDDRPSYEQYF.

V and J are TRBV2 and TRBJ1-2; the match to TRBD1 covers 8 bases. V dropped 5 bases and J dropped 0; count of bases not matched to a gene: 5. There are 15 residues in the CDR3. CDR1 and CDR2 from the germline V gene are SNHLY and FYNNEI. CDR3 DNA: TGTGCCAGCAGTACCCAGGGGGCTGCTAACTATGGCTACACCTTC. Residues: CASSTQGAANYGYTF.

The chain is built from TRBV28 and TRBJ1-3, with D possibly being TRBD1 (6 bases). In germline, CDR1 is MDHEN, CDR2 SYDVKM. The CDR3 extends over 13 amino acids. Trimming shortened V by 8 bases and J by 1 base, and 9 bases separated the two germline ends. The CDR3 DNA reads as TGTGCCAGCGGGAGGGGGTCTGGAAACACCATATATTTT. Its protein is CASGRGSGNTIYF.